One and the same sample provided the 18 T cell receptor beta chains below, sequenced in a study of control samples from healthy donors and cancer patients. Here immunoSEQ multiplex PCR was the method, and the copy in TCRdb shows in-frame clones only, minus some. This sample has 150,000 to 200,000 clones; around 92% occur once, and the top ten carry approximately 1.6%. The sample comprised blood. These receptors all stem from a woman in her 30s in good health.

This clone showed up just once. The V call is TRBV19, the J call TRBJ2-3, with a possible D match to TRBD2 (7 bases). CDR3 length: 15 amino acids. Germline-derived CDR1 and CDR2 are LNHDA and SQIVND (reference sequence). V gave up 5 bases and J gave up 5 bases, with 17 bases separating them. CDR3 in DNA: TGTGCCAGTAGTGACTACGGGGGGCATAAAGATACGCAGTATTTT. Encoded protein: CASSDYGGHKDTQYF.

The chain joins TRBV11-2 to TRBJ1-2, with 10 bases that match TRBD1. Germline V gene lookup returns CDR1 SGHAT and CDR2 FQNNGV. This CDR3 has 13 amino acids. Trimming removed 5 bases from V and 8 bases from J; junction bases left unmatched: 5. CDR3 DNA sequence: TGTGCCAGCAGCCCCCCGACAGGGGGCGGCTACACCTTC. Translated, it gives CASSPPTGGGYTF.

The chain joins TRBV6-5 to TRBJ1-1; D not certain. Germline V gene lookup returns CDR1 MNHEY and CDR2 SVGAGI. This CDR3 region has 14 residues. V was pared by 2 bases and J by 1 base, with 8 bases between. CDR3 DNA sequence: TGTGCCAGCAGTTACGACGCGCGGAACACTGAAGCTTTCTTT. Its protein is CASSYDARNTEAFF.

The CDR3 DNA sequence: TGCGCCAGCAGTCAATCGGGACAGGGAAGAGGAAACACCATATATTTT. It encodes CASSQSGQGRGNTIYF. This chain uses TRBV23-1 with TRBJ1-3; 9 positions agree with TRBD1. TRBV23-1 is an ORF, with its function uncertain. The CDR3 has 16 amino acids. V gave up 0 bases and J gave up 4 bases; unmatched junction bases: 4.

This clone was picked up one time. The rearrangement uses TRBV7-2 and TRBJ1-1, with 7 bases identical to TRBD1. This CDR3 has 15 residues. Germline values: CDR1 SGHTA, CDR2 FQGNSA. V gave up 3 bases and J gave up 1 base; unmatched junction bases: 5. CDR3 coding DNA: TGTGCCAGCAGCTTCCCCGGGACAGAGAACACTGAAGCTTTCTTT. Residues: CASSFPGTENTEAFF.

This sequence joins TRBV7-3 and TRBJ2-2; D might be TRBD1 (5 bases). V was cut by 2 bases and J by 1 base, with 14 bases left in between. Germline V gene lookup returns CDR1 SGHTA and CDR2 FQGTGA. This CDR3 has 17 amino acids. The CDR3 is CASSLWGGPMNTGELFF. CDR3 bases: TGTGCCAGCAGCTTATGGGGCGGCCCCATGAACACCGGGGAGCTGTTTTTT.

The CDR3 nucleotides read TGTGCCAGCAGCCGGACAGGGGACGAGCAGTACTTC. Encoded protein: CASSRTGDEQYF. This chain links TRBV3-1 (or the pseudogene TRBV3-2) with TRBJ2-7, with 9 positions matching TRBD1. The CDR3 is 12 amino acids. Germline V gene sequence: CDR1 LGHDT, CDR2 YNNKEL (reference sequence). V shed 4 bases, J shed 5 bases, and the junction held 0 bases outside the gene matches.

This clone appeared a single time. The CDR3 loop reads CASRPGTENTEAFF. The CDR3 DNA is TGTGCCAGCAGGCCCGGGACAGAGAACACTGAAGCTTTCTTT. The chain couples TRBV27 to TRBJ1-1; 7 bases align to TRBD1. CDR3 size: 14 residues. The germline V gene encodes CDR1 MNHEY and CDR2 SMNVEV (reference sequence). Unmatched junction bases numbered 5, after V lost 6 bases and J lost 1 base.

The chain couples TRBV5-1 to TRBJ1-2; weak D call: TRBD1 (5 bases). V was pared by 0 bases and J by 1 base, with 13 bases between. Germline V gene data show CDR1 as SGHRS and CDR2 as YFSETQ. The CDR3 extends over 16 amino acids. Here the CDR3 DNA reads TGCGCCAGCAGCTTGGACAGCGGGACCGGTAACTATGGCTACACCTTC. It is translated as CASSLDSGTGNYGYTF. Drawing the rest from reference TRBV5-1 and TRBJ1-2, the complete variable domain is KAGVTQTPRYLIKTRGQQVTLSCSPISGHRSVSWYQQTPGQGLQFLFEYFSETQRNKGNFPGRFSGRQFSNSRSEMNVSTLELGDSALYLCASSLDSGTGNYGYTFGSGTRLTVV.

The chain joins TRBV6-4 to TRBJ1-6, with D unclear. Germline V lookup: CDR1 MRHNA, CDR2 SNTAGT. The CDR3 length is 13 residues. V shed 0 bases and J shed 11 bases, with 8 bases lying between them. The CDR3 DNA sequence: TGTGCCAGCAGTGACTCGGGGAGGACACCCCTCCACTTT. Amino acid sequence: CASSDSGRTPLHF.

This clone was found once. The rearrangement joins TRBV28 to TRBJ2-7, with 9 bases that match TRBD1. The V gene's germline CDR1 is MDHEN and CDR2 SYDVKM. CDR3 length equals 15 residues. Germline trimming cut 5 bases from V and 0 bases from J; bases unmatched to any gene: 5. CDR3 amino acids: CASSRPGQGSYEQYF. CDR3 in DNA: TGTGCCAGCAGTAGACCGGGACAGGGCTCCTACGAGCAGTACTTC. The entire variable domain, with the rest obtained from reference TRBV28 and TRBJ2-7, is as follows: DVKVTQSSRYLVKRTGEKVFLECVQDMDHENMFWYRQDPGLGLRLIYFSYDVKMKEKGDIPEGYSVSREKKERFSLILESASTNQTSMYLCASSRPGQGSYEQYFGPGTRLTVT.

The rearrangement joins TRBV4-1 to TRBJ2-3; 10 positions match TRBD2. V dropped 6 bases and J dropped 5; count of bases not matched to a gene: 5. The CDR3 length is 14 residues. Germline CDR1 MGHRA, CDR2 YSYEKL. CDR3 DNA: TGCGCCAGCAGGAGCGGGGGGGCCGGAGATACGCAGTATTTT. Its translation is CASRSGGAGDTQYF.

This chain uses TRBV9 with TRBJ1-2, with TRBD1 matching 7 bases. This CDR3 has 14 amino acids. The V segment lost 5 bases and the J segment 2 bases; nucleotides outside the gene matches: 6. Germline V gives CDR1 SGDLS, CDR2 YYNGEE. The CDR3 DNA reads TGTGCCAGCAGAGACAGGGTAGGAAACTATGGCTACACCTTC. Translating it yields CASRDRVGNYGYTF.

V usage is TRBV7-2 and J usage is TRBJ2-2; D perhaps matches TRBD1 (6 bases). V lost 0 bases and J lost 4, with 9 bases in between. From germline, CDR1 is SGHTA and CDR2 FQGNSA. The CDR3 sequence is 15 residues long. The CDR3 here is CASSLAQGRTGELFF. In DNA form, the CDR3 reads TGTGCCAGCAGCTTAGCGCAGGGGCGCACCGGGGAGCTGTTTTTT.

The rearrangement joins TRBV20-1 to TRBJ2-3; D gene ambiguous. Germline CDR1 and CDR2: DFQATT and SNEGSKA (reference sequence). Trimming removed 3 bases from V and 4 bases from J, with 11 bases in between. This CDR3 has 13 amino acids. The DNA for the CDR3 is TGCAGTGCTAGTGCGGAAGCGCCAGATACGCAGTATTTT. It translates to CSASAEAPDTQYF.

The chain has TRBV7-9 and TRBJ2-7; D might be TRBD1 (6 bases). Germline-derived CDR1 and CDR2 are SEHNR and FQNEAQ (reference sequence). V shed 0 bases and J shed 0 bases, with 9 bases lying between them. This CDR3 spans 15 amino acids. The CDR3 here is CASSLARDTSYEQYF. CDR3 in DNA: TGTGCCAGCAGCTTAGCCCGGGACACCTCCTACGAGCAGTACTTC.

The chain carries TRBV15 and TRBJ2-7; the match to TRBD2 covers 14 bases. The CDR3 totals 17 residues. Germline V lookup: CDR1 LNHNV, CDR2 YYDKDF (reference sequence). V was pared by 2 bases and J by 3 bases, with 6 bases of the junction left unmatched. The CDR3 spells CATSRPGLAGGYYEQYF. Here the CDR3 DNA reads TGTGCCACCAGCAGACCAGGACTAGCGGGAGGTTACTACGAGCAGTACTTC.

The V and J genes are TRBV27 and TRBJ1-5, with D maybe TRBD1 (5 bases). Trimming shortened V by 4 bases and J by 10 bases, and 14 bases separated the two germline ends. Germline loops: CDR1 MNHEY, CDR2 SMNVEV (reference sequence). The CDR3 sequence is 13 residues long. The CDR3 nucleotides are TGTGCCAGCAGTTGGGACGGGGGGGGACCCCAGCATTTT. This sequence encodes CASSWDGGGPQHF.